The 10 T cell receptor beta chains below were found in one sample sequenced in a study of OX40 agonist ivuxolimab in advanced cancers. Only in-frame clones appear in the TCRdb table, and some are missing; sequencing was by immunoSEQ multiplex PCR. The sample records tens of thousands of clones, around 89% being singletons. The source was CD4+ or CD8+ T cells sorted from blood, collected in a trial of the OX40 agonist ivuxolimab. All receptors derive from an adult with an advanced solid tumor such as melanoma, head and neck, liver or kidney cancer.

Comments on this clone: One end of the junction fails to match germline, which may point to a read error. The J gene is TRBJ2-1, the V gene TRBV20-1; D unclear. The CDR3 covers 11 residues. Per the germline V gene, CDR1 is DFQATT and CDR2 is SNEGSKA (reference sequence). The CDR3 loop reads CAAAVLDEQFF. The CDR3 DNA sequence: TGTGCGGCGGCGGTTCTCGATGAGCAGTTCTTC.

This rearrangement joins TRBV27 to TRBJ2-7, with D perhaps matching TRBD1 (5 bases). This CDR3 contains 16 residues. Trimming pared 5 bases from V and 1 base from J, leaving 18 bases between. Germline CDR1 MNHEY, CDR2 SMNVEV (reference sequence). CDR3 bases: TGTGCCAGCAGTAGAACAGGAGCTCCACAGTCCTACGAGCAGTACTTC. Its protein product is CASSRTGAPQSYEQYF.

This rearrangement joins TRBV5-3 to TRBJ2-1, with D tentatively TRBD1 (7 bases). TRBV5-3 is flagged as an ORF with uncertain function. CDR3 size: 17 residues. Trimming cost V 6 bases and J 0 bases, with 19 bases left between them. This chain's CDR3 is CARNPPRGEDSYNEQFF. The CDR3 DNA reads TGTGCCAGAAACCCACCCAGGGGGGAGGACTCCTACAATGAGCAGTTCTTC.

V gene TRBV6-1 combines with J gene TRBJ1-5; the D is unclear. The V gene lost 4 bases and the J gene lost 4 bases, with 8 bases spanning the gap. The CDR3 is made up of 13 amino acids. CDR1 MNHNS and CDR2 SASEGT come from the germline V gene. The CDR3 DNA sequence: TGTGCCAGCAGTGTTCTTGGGAATCAGCCCCAGCATTTT. It specifies CASSVLGNQPQHF.

V and J are TRBV11-2 and TRBJ2-2, with a possible D match to TRBD1 (5 bases). Trimming pared 1 base from V and 7 bases from J, leaving 10 bases between. The length of the CDR3 is 14 residues. CDR1 SGHAT and CDR2 FQNNGV come from the germline V gene. The chain's CDR3 is CASSLAGFGGELFF. CDR3 nucleotide sequence: TGTGCCAGCAGCTTAGCAGGGTTCGGCGGGGAGCTGTTTTTT.

This sequence joins TRBV7-2 and TRBJ2-5, with D possibly called TRBD1 or TRBD2 (5 bases each). The V gene lost 5 bases and the J gene lost 4 bases, with 20 bases spanning the gap. The CDR3 is made up of 16 amino acids. Germline-derived CDR1 and CDR2 are SGHTA and FQGNSA. The CDR3 region has the DNA TGTGCCAGCAGCCCCTGGACTCGGGGTGGGGCAGAGACCCAGTACTTC. Its translation: CASSPWTRGGAETQYF.

The chain is built from TRBV18 and TRBJ1-1; D might be TRBD1 (6 bases). The CDR3 consists of 13 residues. Germline CDR1 reads KGHSH; CDR2 reads LQKENI. Trimming removed 7 bases at V and 7 bases at J, with 16 bases between. CDR3 region: CASLQGQTREAFF. The DNA of the CDR3 is TGTGCCAGCTTACAGGGACAAACCCGTGAAGCTTTCTTT. The full variable domain, with the rest looked up from reference TRBV18 and TRBJ1-1, is NAGVMQNPRHLVRRRGQEARLRCSPMKGHSHVYWYRQLPEEGLKFMVYLQKENIIDESGMPKERFSAEFPKEGPSILRIQQVVRGDSAAYFCASLQGQTREAFFGQGTRLTVV.

This chain joins TRBV7-9 and TRBJ2-4; TRBD1 or TRBD2 may be the D gene (5 bases each). Germline assignment: CDR1 SEHNR and CDR2 FQNEAQ (reference sequence). The CDR3 runs to 16 residues. Trimming pared 1 base from V and 0 bases from J, leaving 10 bases between. The CDR3 is CASSLGAGTAKNIQYF. CDR3 DNA sequence: TGTGCCAGCAGCTTAGGAGCAGGGACAGCCAAAAACATTCAGTACTTC.

The genes are TRBV14 and TRBJ2-7, with 8 bases aligning to TRBD1. V lost 1 base and J lost 7; bases outside the gene matches: 12. This CDR3 has 16 amino acids. Germline CDR1 reads SGHDN; CDR2 reads FVKESK. CDR3 nucleotide sequence: TGTGCCAGCAGCCAAGCGAGGACAGGGTGGTCCAGTGAGCAGTACTTC. Protein product: CASSQARTGWSSEQYF.

The chain couples TRBV7-6 to TRBJ2-6; D is unresolved. Trimming left V 1 base short and J 0 bases short, with 13 bases between. The CDR3 extends over 18 amino acids. Looked up from germline, CDR1 is SGHVS and CDR2 is FNYEAQ. The DNA for the CDR3 is TGTGCCAGCAGCTTAGGTGGCAGGCCCTACTCTGGGGCCAACGTCCTGACTTTC. Its translation: CASSLGGRPYSGANVLTF. Based on the CDR3 plus reference TRBV7-6 and TRBJ2-6, the full variable domain is GAGVSQSPRYKVTKRGQDVALRCDPISGHVSLYWYRQALGQGPEFLTYFNYEAQQDKSGLPNDRFSAERPEGSISTLTIQRTEQRDSAMYRCASSLGGRPYSGANVLTFGAGSRLTVL.